Below are 17 T cell receptor beta chains sequenced from a single sample in a study of blood T cell repertoires in COVID-19. TCRdb's copy holds only in-frame clones and misses some; the assay was immunoSEQ multiplex PCR. Of some 490,000 clones detected, 70% to 90% appear once; the ten largest clones hold 3% to 4%. Sequencing used peripheral blood. The receptors derive from a human donor in a cohort sampled during active COVID-19.

The chain recombines TRBV6-5 with TRBJ2-7; TRBD2 aligns across 10 bases. The V and J ends lost 0 bases and 5 bases, in that order; junction bases with no gene match: 4. Germline-derived CDR1 and CDR2 are MNHEY and SVGAGI. This CDR3 contains 15 residues. CDR3 nucleotide sequence: TGTGCCAGCAGTTACTCAACTAGCGGGAACGACGAGCAGTACTTC. Protein sequence: CASSYSTSGNDEQYF.

The CDR3 DNA follows: TGTGCCAGCAGTTATACTAGCGAGAGTTCAGACCAGTTCTTC. It codes for CASSYTSESSDQFF. The rearrangement uses TRBV6-5 and TRBJ2-1; 7 bases align to TRBD2. Losses at the gene ends were 3 bases for V and 13 bases for J; bases not matched to a gene: 12. The CDR3 has 14 amino acids. Germline values: CDR1 MNHEY, CDR2 SVGAGI.

This clone was recorded only once. V is TRBV19 and J is TRBJ1-2; D is possibly TRBD1 (6 bases). The germline CDR1 and CDR2 sequences are LNHDA and SQIVND (reference sequence). With 6 bases removed from V and 7 bases from J, the gap between germline ends came to 24 bases. The CDR3 loop spans 16 amino acids. The CDR3 spells CASRPTGPEFFGGYTF. The CDR3 bases are TGTGCCAGTAGACCCACAGGGCCGGAATTCTTTGGTGGCTACACCTTC.

This sequence joins TRBV9 and TRBJ1-2; maybe TRBD1 (6 bases). This CDR3 spans 13 amino acids. CDR1 and CDR2 (germline): SGDLS, YYNGEE. Trimming removed 3 bases from V and 11 bases from J, with 17 bases in between. This CDR3 reads CASSGFRDKGYTF. In DNA form, the CDR3 reads TGTGCCAGCAGCGGTTTCCGGGACAAGGGGTACACCTTC.

The V and J genes are TRBV29-1 and TRBJ2-5; TRBD1 might be the D (7 bases). V dropped 7 bases and J dropped 1 base, with 13 bases sitting between them. Per germline, CDR1 SQVTM and CDR2 ANQGSEA. The CDR3 loop spans 13 amino acids. The CDR3 spells CSGRDSIQETQYF. The CDR3 region has the DNA TGCAGCGGGCGGGACAGCATCCAAGAGACCCAGTACTTC. The full variable domain, completed using reference TRBV29-1 and TRBJ2-5, is SAVISQKPSRDICQRGTSLTIQCQVDSQVTMMFWYRQQPGQSLTLIATANQGSEATYESGFVIDKFPISRPNLTFSTLTVSNMSPEDSSIYLCSGRDSIQETQYFGPGTRLLVL.

The chain couples TRBV18 to TRBJ2-2, with D unclear. In germline, CDR1 is KGHSH, CDR2 LQKENI. Trimming took off 2 bases at V and 4 bases at J, with 17 bases between the two ends. CDR3 length: 17 amino acids. This CDR3 is CASSPVTSGRSTGELFF. CDR3 nucleotides: TGTGCCAGCTCACCAGTAACATCGGGTCGGTCCACCGGGGAGCTGTTTTTT.

V and J are TRBV10-1 and TRBJ2-5; a possible D gene is TRBD2 (6 bases). This CDR3 is 13 amino acids long. V was cut by 5 bases and J by 1 base, with 8 bases left in between. In germline, CDR1 is WNHNN, CDR2 SYGVQD (reference sequence). Here the CDR3 DNA reads TGCGCCAGCAGTCAACTAGCCCAAGAGACCCAGTACTTC. Translating gives CASSQLAQETQYF.

The rearrangement joins TRBV7-4 to TRBJ1-2; 7 bases match TRBD1. Germline loops: CDR1 SGHVT, CDR2 SQSDAQ. V lost 5 bases to trimming and J lost 4 bases; unmatched junction nucleotides: 4. CDR3 length: 13 amino acids. The CDR3 sequence: CASSPQGRYGYTF. The CDR3 DNA is TGTGCCAGCAGCCCACAGGGGCGCTATGGCTACACCTTC. Full variable domain (missing parts from reference TRBV7-4 and TRBJ1-2): GAGVSQSPRYKVAKRGRDVALRCDSISGHVTLYWYRQTLGQGSEVLTYSQSDAQRDKSGRPSGRFSAERPERSVSTLKIQRTEQGDSAVYLCASSPQGRYGYTFGSGTRLTVV.

The chain links TRBV3-1 (or the pseudogene TRBV3-2) to TRBJ2-3; 8 positions match TRBD2. Germline V gene lookup returns CDR1 LGHDT and CDR2 YNNKEL (reference sequence). The ends lost 0 bases at V and 1 base at J; junction bases unmatched: 0. The CDR3 length is 15 residues. The CDR3 sequence: CASSQELAGTDTQYF. For the CDR3, the DNA is TGTGCCAGCAGCCAAGAACTAGCGGGCACAGATACGCAGTATTTT.

The V call is TRBV28, the J call TRBJ2-7; weak D call: TRBD2 (5 bases). This CDR3 region has 12 residues. Trimming took off 4 bases at V and 5 bases at J, with 9 bases between the two ends. Germline CDR1 reads MDHEN; CDR2 reads SYDVKM. CDR3 sequence reads: CASSSLGDEQYF. Here the CDR3 DNA reads TGTGCCAGCAGTTCCCTCGGGGACGAGCAGTACTTC. Full variable domain (rest looked up from reference TRBV28 and TRBJ2-7): DVKVTQSSRYLVKRTGEKVFLECVQDMDHENMFWYRQDPGLGLRLIYFSYDVKMKEKGDIPEGYSVSREKKERFSLILESASTNQTSMYLCASSSLGDEQYFGPGTRLTVT.

The chain has TRBV4-2 and TRBJ1-1; 9 bases line up with TRBD1. CDR3 length: 17 amino acids. Germline CDR1 reads LGHNA; CDR2 reads YNFKEQ. Unmatched junction bases numbered 10, after V lost 4 bases and J lost 1 base. The DNA of the CDR3 is TGTGCCAGCAGCCCTTCGGACAGGGGCTTATCGAACACTGAAGCTTTCTTT. Amino acid sequence: CASSPSDRGLSNTEAFF.

In its sample, this clone was seen a few times. This chain uses TRBV28 with TRBJ2-7; D not certain. Germline-derived CDR1 and CDR2 are MDHEN and SYDVKM. The V and J ends lost 5 bases and 4 bases respectively, with 9 bases between them. This CDR3 is 12 amino acids long. Written as DNA, the CDR3 is TGTGCCAGCAGTACCGCAGGTTACGAGCAGTACTTC. This codes for CASSTAGYEQYF.

V and J are TRBV19 and TRBJ1-5; D is ambiguous. CDR1 LNHDA and CDR2 SQIVND come from the germline V gene (reference sequence). Trimming pared 7 bases from V and 0 bases from J, leaving 13 bases between. This CDR3 comprises 15 residues. CDR3 bases: TGTGCCAGTAAATGGGCAACTTATAGCAATCAGCCCCAGCATTTT. Its protein product is CASKWATYSNQPQHF.

The chain is built from TRBV28 and TRBJ1-6, with 7 bases lining up with TRBD1. Germline CDR1 MDHEN, CDR2 SYDVKM. This CDR3 contains 15 residues. V dropped 2 bases and J dropped 9; count of bases not matched to a gene: 7. The CDR3 DNA follows: TGTGCCAGCAGTTTAAGCCAGGGGGGACGTTCACCCCTCCACTTT. As protein: CASSLSQGGRSPLHF.

The rearrangement uses TRBV18 and TRBJ1-1; TRBD1 matches at 7 bases. V trimming: 9 bases; J trimming: 5 bases; junction bases outside the gene matches: 15. This CDR3 is built from 15 residues. Per germline, CDR1 KGHSH and CDR2 LQKENI. As DNA, the CDR3 is TGTGCCAGTAATCCGAGACAGGGAGTAAATACTGAAGCTTTCTTT. Amino acids: CASNPRQGVNTEAFF.

In this sample, this clone turned up a few times. This chain connects TRBV9 to TRBJ2-2; TRBD2 matches at 7 bases. The germline V gene has CDR1 SGDLS and CDR2 YYNGEE. Losses at the gene ends were 3 bases for V and 6 bases for J; bases not matched to a gene: 5. The CDR3 runs 14 residues. The CDR3 nucleotides are TGTGCCAGCAGCGCATACACTAGCGCCGGGGAGCTGTTTTTT. This encodes CASSAYTSAGELFF.

Note on this clone: This CDR3 is also generated by other DNA sequences in the sample. The gene calls are TRBV19 and TRBJ1-2; 8 bases map to TRBD1. This CDR3 spans 13 amino acids. Germline lookup yields CDR1 LNHDA and CDR2 SQIVND (reference sequence). Trimming at V came to 4 bases and at J to 2 bases, leaving 0 bases not matched to a gene. This CDR3 reads CASSTGGNYGYTF. DNA for the CDR3: TGTGCCAGTAGTACAGGGGGCAACTATGGCTACACCTTC.